These 8 T cell receptor beta chains originate from one sample sequenced in a study of blood T cell repertoires in COVID-19. Clones were read by immunoSEQ multiplex PCR, and TCRdb kept only the in-frame ones, dropping some. The sample records tens of thousands of clones, 86% being singletons. The material sequenced was peripheral blood. The receptor source for this set is a woman aged 55-70 years with acute or convalescent COVID-19.

V usage is TRBV4-3 and J usage is TRBJ1-6, with D perhaps matching TRBD1 (6 bases). Between the trimmed V and J ends, which lost 2 bases and 7 bases, there was a span of 12 bases. Looked up from germline, CDR1 is LGHNA and CDR2 is YSLEER. The CDR3 totals 15 residues. The CDR3 loop reads CASSQRPTGNSPLHF. CDR3 nucleotides: TGCGCCAGCAGCCAACGGCCCACAGGGAATTCACCCCTCCACTTT.

This clone turned up a few times. The chain has TRBV7-3 and TRBJ2-2; D ambiguous. V shed 6 bases and J shed 1 base, with 6 bases lying between them. Germline lookup yields CDR1 SGHTA and CDR2 FQGTGA. CDR3 length equals 13 residues. CDR3 nucleotides: TGTGCCAGCAGATTACAGAACACCGGGGAGCTGTTTTTT. Its protein product is CASRLQNTGELFF.

This chain links TRBV4-3 with TRBJ1-2; no firm D call. V was pared by 0 bases and J by 8 bases, with 13 bases between. Germline V gives CDR1 LGHNA, CDR2 YSLEER. This CDR3 has 14 amino acids. The CDR3 protein is CASSQEAGGGGYTF. For the CDR3, the DNA is TGCGCCAGCAGCCAAGAGGCGGGAGGAGGAGGCTACACCTTC.

The V gene is TRBV2, the J gene TRBJ2-7; TRBD2 matches at 11 bases. J gave up 9 bases and V 3 bases, and 4 bases lay outside the gene matches. This CDR3 is built from 13 residues. The V gene's germline CDR1 is SNHLY and CDR2 FYNNEI. The CDR3 region is CASSEASGGMQYF. CDR3 bases: TGTGCCAGCAGTGAGGCTAGCGGGGGGATGCAGTACTTC.

The chain is built from TRBV12-3 or TRBV12-4 and TRBJ2-2, with D tentatively TRBD1 (7 bases). The V gene lost 7 bases and the J gene lost 7 bases, with 13 bases spanning the gap. The CDR3 is 13 amino acids. The CDR3 DNA follows: TGTGCCAGCACGAGGGGGCGGGGCGGGGAGCTGTTTTTT. Protein sequence: CASTRGRGGELFF.

As for this clone: The sample carries other DNA sequences with the same CDR3. The chain is built from TRBV14 and TRBJ1-2; TRBD1 aligns across 7 bases. The CDR3 loop spans 13 amino acids. Germline lookup yields CDR1 SGHDN and CDR2 FVKESK. Trimming at V came to 6 bases and at J to 3 bases, leaving 4 bases not matched to a gene. The CDR3 region is CASRPQGYYGYTF. The CDR3 DNA reads as TGTGCCAGCAGACCACAGGGGTACTATGGCTACACCTTC.

This rearrangement joins TRBV18 to TRBJ1-4, with D maybe TRBD1 (6 bases). Germline V lookup: CDR1 KGHSH, CDR2 LQKENI. V was pared by 5 bases and J by 5 bases, with 9 bases between. The CDR3 runs to 13 residues. CDR3 DNA: TGTGCCAGCTCAGGGGGCGAAAATGAAAAACTGTTTTTT. Amino acid sequence: CASSGGENEKLFF.

Here the CDR3 reads CASGGSYEQYF. The CDR3 bases are TGTGCCAGCGGAGGGTCCTACGAGCAGTACTTC. The rearrangement joins TRBV14 to TRBJ2-7, with D tentatively TRBD2 (6 bases). In germline, CDR1 is SGHDN, CDR2 FVKESK. V lost 8 bases and J lost 1, with 6 bases in between. CDR3 length equals 11 residues.